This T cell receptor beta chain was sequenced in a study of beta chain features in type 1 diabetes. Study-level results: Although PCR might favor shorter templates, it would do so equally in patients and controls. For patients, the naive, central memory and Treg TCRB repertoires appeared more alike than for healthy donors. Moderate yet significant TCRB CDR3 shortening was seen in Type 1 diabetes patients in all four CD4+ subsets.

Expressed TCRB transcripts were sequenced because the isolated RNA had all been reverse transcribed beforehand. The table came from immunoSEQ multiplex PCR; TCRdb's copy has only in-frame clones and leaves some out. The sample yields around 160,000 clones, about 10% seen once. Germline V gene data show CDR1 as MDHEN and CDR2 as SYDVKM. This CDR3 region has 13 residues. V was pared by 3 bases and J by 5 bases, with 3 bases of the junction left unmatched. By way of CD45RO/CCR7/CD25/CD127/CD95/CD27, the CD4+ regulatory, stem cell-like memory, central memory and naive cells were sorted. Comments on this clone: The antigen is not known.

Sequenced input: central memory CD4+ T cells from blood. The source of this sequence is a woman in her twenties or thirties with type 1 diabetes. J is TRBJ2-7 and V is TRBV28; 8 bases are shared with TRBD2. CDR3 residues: CASSFFGRDEQYF. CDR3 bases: TGTGCCAGCAGTTTTTTCGGGAGGGACGAGCAGTACTTC.